These 14 T cell receptor beta chains share one sample of origin, sequenced in a study of blood T cells in healthy people across ages. Primers used in a second PCR of about 6 to 11 cycles were a sample-barcoded 5' primer and a J-beta primer mix. TCRdb re-derived calls from the 5' RACE reads in MiXCR, one entry per CDR3 protein. The repertoire has about a million distinct CDR3 sequences, roughly 50% of them found once; the top ten carry roughly a fifth. Sequencing used blood. The receptors originated from a woman aged 60 to 75 in good health.

This clonotype was seen a handful of times. This rearrangement joins TRBV20-1 to TRBJ2-7; D is unresolved. This CDR3 is 14 amino acids long. The ends were cut back, 5 bases at V and 2 bases at J, with 16 bases in the middle. Germline V gives CDR1 DFQATT, CDR2 SNEGSKA (reference sequence). The CDR3 DNA is TGCAGTGCTCCGGGCCCTCAAGGCCCCTACGAGCAGTACTTC. Residues: CSAPGPQGPYEQYF.

The chain joins TRBV4-1 to TRBJ2-1; weak D call: TRBD1 (5 bases). Germline V gene data show CDR1 as MGHRA and CDR2 as YSYEKL. V lost 4 bases and J 5 bases, leaving 15 bases between the germline ends. The CDR3 has 15 residues. The CDR3 DNA reads as TGCGCCAGCAGCCCATGGGCAGGGCCTAACAATGAGCAGTTCTTC. Encoded protein: CASSPWAGPNNEQFF.

A few counts support this clonotype. The chain is built from TRBV28 and TRBJ1-2; maybe TRBD1 (5 bases). The V end lost 6 bases, the J end lost 4 bases, and 15 bases lay between the germline ends. The CDR3 runs to 14 residues. Germline loops: CDR1 MDHEN, CDR2 SYDVKM. CDR3 in DNA: TGTGCCAGCAGGGCGCAGGGACGGGCCTATGGCTACACCTTC. Translation: CASRAQGRAYGYTF.

The chain uses TRBV6-5 and TRBJ2-5, with D possibly matching TRBD2 (5 bases). The CDR3 runs 14 residues. V shed 3 bases and J shed 11 bases, with 19 bases lying between them. Germline V lookup: CDR1 MNHEY, CDR2 SVGAGI. The CDR3 here is CASSYRRRQNEQYF. As DNA, the CDR3 is TGTGCCAGCAGTTATAGGCGGAGGCAAAATGAGCAGTACTTC.

Comment on this clonotype: Germline and junction disagree at one end, which may indicate a read error. V and J are TRBV5-1 and TRBJ2-1; TRBD2 agrees at 11 bases. The CDR3 runs 15 residues. Germline CDR1 SGHRS, CDR2 YFSETQ. Here the CDR3 reads CACRLAGTSYNEQFF. DNA for the CDR3: TGCGCCTGCAGACTAGCGGGGACTTCCTACAATGAGCAGTTCTTC.

This clonotype has only one observation. The chain carries TRBV12-3 or TRBV12-4 and TRBJ2-5, with D unresolved. V lost 6 bases to trimming and J lost 4 bases, with 15 bases between them. CDR3 length: 14 amino acids. CDR3 protein: CASSLRRSLETQYF. CDR3 sequence (DNA): TGTGCCAGCAGCTTAAGAAGGTCCTTAGAGACCCAGTACTTC.

The V and J genes are TRBV3-1 and TRBJ1-2; 8 bases fit TRBD1. CDR3 size: 15 residues. Per the germline V gene, CDR1 is LGHDT and CDR2 is YNNKEL (reference sequence). The junction had 7 bases not matched to a gene; V was cut back by 0 bases and J by 7 bases. The CDR3 here is CASSQDLDRGPGYTF. CDR3 DNA sequence: TGTGCCAGCAGCCAAGATCTTGACAGGGGACCTGGCTACACCTTC.

The chain carries TRBV3-1 and TRBJ2-3; D gene unclear. Germline V gene sequence: CDR1 LGHDT, CDR2 YNNKEL (reference sequence). CDR3 length: 14 residues. V lost 0 bases to trimming and J lost 5 bases, with 9 bases between them. The CDR3 sequence: CASSQELARDTQYF. CDR3 bases: TGTGCCAGCAGCCAAGAGTTAGCCAGAGATACGCAGTATTTT.

The chain is built from TRBV4-1 and TRBJ2-4, with D unclear. The end of the DNA aligns better with TRBJ2-7, so the J call may be wrong. The germline V gene encodes CDR1 MGHRA and CDR2 YSYEKL. The CDR3 loop spans 14 amino acids. CDR3 sequence (DNA): TGCGCCAGCAGCGCCCCAGCCCTAGGGATCGAGCAGTACTTC. Protein product: CASSAPALGIEQYF.

The chain uses TRBV27 and TRBJ2-3; D is possibly TRBD2 (5 bases). Germline values: CDR1 MNHEY, CDR2 SMNVEV (reference sequence). The CDR3 covers 13 residues. Between the trimmed V and J ends, which lost 4 bases and 6 bases, there was a span of 11 bases. The CDR3: CASSSEAWDTQYF. The DNA for the CDR3 is TGTGCCAGCAGTTCGGAGGCGTGGGATACGCAGTATTTT.

The J gene is TRBJ2-7, the V gene TRBV28, with 9 bases lining up with TRBD1. Germline V gene lookup returns CDR1 MDHEN and CDR2 SYDVKM. V gave up 4 bases and J gave up 4 bases; unmatched junction bases: 11. CDR3 length: 16 residues. The CDR3 region has the DNA TGTGCCAGCAGTTCACCCGCGGGACAGGGTTTTTACGAGCAGTACTTC. Translated, it gives CASSSPAGQGFYEQYF.

This clonotype appeared a few times. The chain combines TRBV25-1 with TRBJ2-7, with unresolved D. Per germline, CDR1 MGHDK and CDR2 SYGVNS. Between the trimmed V and J ends, which lost 7 bases and 5 bases, there was a span of 9 bases. This CDR3 spans 11 amino acids. CDR3 amino acids: CASTALHEQYF. CDR3 bases: TGTGCCAGCACCGCTTTGCACGAGCAGTACTTC.

This chain uses TRBV7-9 with TRBJ2-3; either TRBD1 or TRBD2 may supply D (5 bases each). The V and J ends lost 5 bases and 3 bases respectively, with 12 bases between them. The CDR3 is made up of 14 amino acids. Germline loops: CDR1 SEHNR, CDR2 FQNEAQ (reference sequence). The CDR3 loop is CASSPLGPTDTQYF. In DNA, the CDR3 is TGTGCCAGCAGCCCCCTGGGACCAACAGATACGCAGTATTTT.

This clonotype was recorded a few times. One base away lies a much larger clone, so this may be a sequencing read error. The genes are TRBV27 and TRBJ2-5; D uncertain. The V gene's germline CDR1 is MNHEY and CDR2 SMNVEV (reference sequence). The CDR3 spans 11 residues. V was pared by 9 bases and J by 1 base, with 6 bases between. In nucleotides, the CDR3 is TGTGCCAGAAGCTCCCAAGAGACCCAGTACTTC. It specifies CARSSQETQYF.